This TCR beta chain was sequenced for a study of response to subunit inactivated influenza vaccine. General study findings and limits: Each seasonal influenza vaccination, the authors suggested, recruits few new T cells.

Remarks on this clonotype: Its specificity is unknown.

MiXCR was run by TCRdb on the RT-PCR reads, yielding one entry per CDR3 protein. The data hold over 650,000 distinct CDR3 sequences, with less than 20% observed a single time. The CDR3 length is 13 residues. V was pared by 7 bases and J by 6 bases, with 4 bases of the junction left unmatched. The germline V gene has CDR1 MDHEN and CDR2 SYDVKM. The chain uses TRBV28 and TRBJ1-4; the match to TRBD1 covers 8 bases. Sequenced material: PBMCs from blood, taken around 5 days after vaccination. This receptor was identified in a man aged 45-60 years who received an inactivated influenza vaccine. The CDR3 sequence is CASTRGPYEKLFF. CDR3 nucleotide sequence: TGTGCCAGCACCAGGGGGCCTTATGAAAAACTGTTTTTT.